This T cell receptor (beta chain) was found in a study of CD8+CD57+ T cells in acquired aplastic anemia (dated by TCRdb to 2016 to 2019). Some background on the complete study: A mean of about 3.2 ug of DNA, ranging from about 0.19 to 30 ug, was extracted from sorted CD4+ and CD8+ cells. Mean read counts for healthy donor samples were about 10 million for CD4+ cells and roughly 12 million for CD8+ cells. Beyond this particular receptor, the publication reports: Some 31 CD8+ CDR3 sequences were shared between patients and controls but appeared highly expressed in patients and within their immunodominant clones. CD8+ Simpson's diversity did not differ significantly between patients and healthy controls (P=0.060).

The study deep-sequenced TCR repertoires of sorted CD4+ and CD8+ blood T cells from severe aplastic anemia patients and healthy subjects. Ficoll-Paque density gradient centrifugation was used to isolate peripheral blood mononuclear cells. Before DNA extraction, CD4+ and CD8+ T cells were sorted by FACS or by magnetic beads. Cut back by 7 bases and 11 bases, the V and J ends lie 17 bases apart. The CDR3 holds 13 amino acids from the cysteine to the phenylalanine. The kept DNA is CDR3 alone, 39 bases in frame from the first base. On this clonotype itself: What antigen it recognizes has not been identified. The sample holds no much larger clone one base away, and base qualities are not on file.

Genomic DNA was used as template for profiling of TCR beta VDJ combinations and CDR3 sequences. An Illumina HiSeq 2000 was the platform used for TCR repertoire sequencing. On the study's bioinformatics: TRBV/TRBJ rearrangement plots, CDR3 size and DJ length profiles, and Simpson's diversity index were used to evaluate the repertoires. The most abundant DNA sequence in the deep sequencing data was taken as the immunodominant clone. CDR3 amino acid sequences were checked for sharing across subjects and were also compared against the VDJdb database and published repertoires. Clones were called with MiXCR by TCRdb after fastp trimmed the public reads at Q25, and only in-frame beta chains were retained. Every entry covers one CDR3 protein and lists the most common genes and DNA from its rows. What appears here as the V and J calls and clone size reflects TCRdb's work, not the paper's. A total of around 190,000 distinct CDR3 sequences appear in this sample, around 59% of them only once. Jointly, the top ten make up 16% of the sample.

The chain links TRBV12-3 or TRBV12-4 with TRBJ1-4, with the D gene too uncertain to name. The sample comprised sorted CD4+, CD8+, or CD8+CD57+ T cells (not recorded which) from PBMCs. The clonotype was recovered from a human donor in good health, serving as a control. In nucleotides, the sequence is TGTGCCAGCACCCCCGACGGTGGTAGGAAACTGTTTTTT. It translates as CASTPDGGRKLFF.